This T cell receptor (beta chain) was obtained from a study of PD-1 blockade in mismatch repair-deficient tumors. This table comes from immunoSEQ multiplex PCR, and its TCRdb copy is limited to in-frame clones, with some not included. The table shows nearly 25,000 clones, with under 85% occurring only once. Sequenced material: peripheral blood, taken 12 weeks after starting pembrolizumab. This sequence was found in an adult with mismatch repair-deficient cancer.

The CDR3 spells CASSLERRLAIQYEQYF. CDR3 sequence (DNA): TGTGCCAGCAGTTTAGAGAGAAGACTAGCGATTCAATACGAGCAGTACTTC. The rearrangement joins TRBV28 to TRBJ2-7; 8 bases are a match to TRBD2. There are 17 residues in the CDR3. Germline V gene sequence: CDR1 MDHEN, CDR2 SYDVKM. V lost 2 bases to trimming and J lost 4 bases; unmatched junction nucleotides: 13.